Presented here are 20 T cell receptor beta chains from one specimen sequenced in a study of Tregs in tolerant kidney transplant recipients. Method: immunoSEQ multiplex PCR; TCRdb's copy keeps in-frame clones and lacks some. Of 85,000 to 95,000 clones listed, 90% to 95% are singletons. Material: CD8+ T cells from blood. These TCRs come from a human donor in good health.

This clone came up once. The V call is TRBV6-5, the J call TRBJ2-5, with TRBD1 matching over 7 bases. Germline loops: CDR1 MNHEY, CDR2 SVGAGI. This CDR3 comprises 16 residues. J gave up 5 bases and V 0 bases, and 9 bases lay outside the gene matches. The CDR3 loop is CASSYSTDPRGETQYF. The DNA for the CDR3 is TGTGCCAGCAGTTACTCTACGGACCCCAGGGGGGAGACCCAGTACTTC.

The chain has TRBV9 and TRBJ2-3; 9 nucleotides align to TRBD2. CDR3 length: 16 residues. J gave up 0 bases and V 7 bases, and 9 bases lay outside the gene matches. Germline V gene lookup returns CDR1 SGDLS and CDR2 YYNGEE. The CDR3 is CASGGRLAASTDTQYF. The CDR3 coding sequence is TGTGCCAGCGGAGGGAGACTAGCGGCTAGCACAGATACGCAGTATTTT.

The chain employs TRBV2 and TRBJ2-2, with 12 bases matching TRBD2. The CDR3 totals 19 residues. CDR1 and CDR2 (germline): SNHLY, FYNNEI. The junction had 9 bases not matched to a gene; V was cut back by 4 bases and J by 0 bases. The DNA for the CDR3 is TGTGCCAGCAGTGCCTGGACTAGCGGGAAATCTCCGAACACCGGGGAGCTGTTTTTT. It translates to CASSAWTSGKSPNTGELFF. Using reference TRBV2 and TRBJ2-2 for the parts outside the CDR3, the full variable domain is EPEVTQTPSHQVTQMGQEVILRCVPISNHLYFYWYRQILGQKVEFLVSFYNNEISEKSEIFDDQFSVERPDGSNFTLKIRSTKLEDSAMYFCASSAWTSGKSPNTGELFFGEGSRLTVL.

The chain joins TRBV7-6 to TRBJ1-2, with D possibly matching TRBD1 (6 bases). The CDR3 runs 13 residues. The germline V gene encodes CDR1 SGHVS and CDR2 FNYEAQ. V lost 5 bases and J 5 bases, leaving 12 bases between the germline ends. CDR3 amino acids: CASSQTGIYGYTF. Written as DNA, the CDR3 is TGTGCCAGCAGCCAAACAGGGATTTATGGCTACACCTTC.

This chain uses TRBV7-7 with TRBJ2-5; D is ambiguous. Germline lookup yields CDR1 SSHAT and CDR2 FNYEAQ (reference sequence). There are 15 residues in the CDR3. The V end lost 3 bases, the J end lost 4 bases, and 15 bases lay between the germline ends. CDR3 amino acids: CASSFNRNRAETQYF. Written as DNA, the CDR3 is TGTGCCAGCAGCTTCAACCGGAATAGGGCAGAGACCCAGTACTTC. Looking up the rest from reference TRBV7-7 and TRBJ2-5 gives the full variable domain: GAGVSQSPRYKVTKRGQDVTLRCDPISSHATLYWYQQALGQGPEFLTYFNYEAQPDKSGLPSDRFSAERPEGSISTLTIQRTEQRDSAMYRCASSFNRNRAETQYFGPGTRLLVL.

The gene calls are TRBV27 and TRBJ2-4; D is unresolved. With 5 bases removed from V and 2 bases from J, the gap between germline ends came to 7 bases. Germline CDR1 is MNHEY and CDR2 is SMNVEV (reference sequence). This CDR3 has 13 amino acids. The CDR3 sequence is CASSPATKNIQYF. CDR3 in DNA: TGTGCCAGCAGTCCGGCTACCAAAAACATTCAGTACTTC.

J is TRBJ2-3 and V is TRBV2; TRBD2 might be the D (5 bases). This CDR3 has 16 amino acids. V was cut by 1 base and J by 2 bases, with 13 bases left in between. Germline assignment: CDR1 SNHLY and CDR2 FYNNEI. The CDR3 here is CASSEEIERLTDTQYF. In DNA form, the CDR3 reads TGTGCCAGCAGTGAAGAGATCGAGCGGCTCACAGATACGCAGTATTTT.

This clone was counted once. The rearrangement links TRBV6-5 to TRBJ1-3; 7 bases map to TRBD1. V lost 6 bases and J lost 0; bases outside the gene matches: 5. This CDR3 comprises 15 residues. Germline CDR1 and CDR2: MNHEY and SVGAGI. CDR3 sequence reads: CASRAGQSSGNTIYF. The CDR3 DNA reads TGTGCCAGCAGAGCGGGACAGAGCTCTGGAAACACCATATATTTT.

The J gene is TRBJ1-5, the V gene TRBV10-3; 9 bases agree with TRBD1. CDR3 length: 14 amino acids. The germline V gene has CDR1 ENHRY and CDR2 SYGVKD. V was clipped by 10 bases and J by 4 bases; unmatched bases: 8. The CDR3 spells CATARQGVNQPQHF. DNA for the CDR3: TGTGCCACCGCGAGACAGGGGGTAAATCAGCCCCAGCATTTT.

The CDR3: CASSGGTGIYEQYF. DNA for the CDR3: TGTGCCAGCAGTGGGGGGACAGGGATCTACGAGCAGTACTTC. The chain uses TRBV2 and TRBJ2-7, with TRBD1 identical over 9 bases. This CDR3 spans 14 amino acids. The germline V gene has CDR1 SNHLY and CDR2 FYNNEI. The V and J ends lost 4 bases and 3 bases, in that order; junction bases with no gene match: 4.

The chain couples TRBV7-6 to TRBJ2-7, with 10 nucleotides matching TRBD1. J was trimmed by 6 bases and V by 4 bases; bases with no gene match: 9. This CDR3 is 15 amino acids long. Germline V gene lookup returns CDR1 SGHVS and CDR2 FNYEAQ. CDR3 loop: CASSSYGTGEGEQYF. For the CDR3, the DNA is TGTGCCAGCAGCTCCTACGGGACAGGGGAGGGCGAGCAGTACTTC.

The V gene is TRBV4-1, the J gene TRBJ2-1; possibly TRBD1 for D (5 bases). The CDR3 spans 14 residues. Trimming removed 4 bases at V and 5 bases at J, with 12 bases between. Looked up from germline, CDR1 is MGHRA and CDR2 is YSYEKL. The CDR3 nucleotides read TGCGCCAGCAGCCGAAAATGGGGCCACAATGAGCAGTTCTTC. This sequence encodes CASSRKWGHNEQFF.

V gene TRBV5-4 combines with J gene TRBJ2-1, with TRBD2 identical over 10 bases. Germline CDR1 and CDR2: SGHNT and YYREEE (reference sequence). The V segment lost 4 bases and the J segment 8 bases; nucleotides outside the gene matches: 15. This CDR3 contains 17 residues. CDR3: CASSLMGSGGKFHEQFF. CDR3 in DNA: TGTGCCAGCAGCCTAATGGGTAGCGGGGGGAAATTCCATGAGCAGTTCTTC.

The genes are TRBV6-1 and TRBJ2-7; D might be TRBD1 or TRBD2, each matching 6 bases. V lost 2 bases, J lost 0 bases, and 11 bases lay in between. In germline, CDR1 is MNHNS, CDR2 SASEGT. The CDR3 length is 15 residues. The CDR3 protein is CASSERGRPSYEQYF. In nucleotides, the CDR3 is TGTGCCAGCAGTGAAAGGGGGAGGCCCTCCTACGAGCAGTACTTC.

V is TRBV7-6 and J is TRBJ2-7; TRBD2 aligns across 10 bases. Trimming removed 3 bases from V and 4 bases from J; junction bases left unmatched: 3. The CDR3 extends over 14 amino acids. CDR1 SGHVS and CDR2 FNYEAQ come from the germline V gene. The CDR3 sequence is CASSLSGLAYEQYF. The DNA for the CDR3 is TGTGCCAGCAGCTTGTCGGGACTAGCGTACGAGCAGTACTTC. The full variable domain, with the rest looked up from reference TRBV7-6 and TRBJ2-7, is GAGVSQSPRYKVTKRGQDVALRCDPISGHVSLYWYRQALGQGPEFLTYFNYEAQQDKSGLPNDRFSAERPEGSISTLTIQRTEQRDSAMYRCASSLSGLAYEQYFGPGTRLTVT.

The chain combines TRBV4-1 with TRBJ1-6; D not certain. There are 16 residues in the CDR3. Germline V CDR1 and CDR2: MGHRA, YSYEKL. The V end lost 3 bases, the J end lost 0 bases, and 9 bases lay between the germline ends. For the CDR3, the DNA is TGCGCCAGCAGCCACGATCCGAGCTCCTATAATTCACCCCTCCACTTT. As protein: CASSHDPSSYNSPLHF.

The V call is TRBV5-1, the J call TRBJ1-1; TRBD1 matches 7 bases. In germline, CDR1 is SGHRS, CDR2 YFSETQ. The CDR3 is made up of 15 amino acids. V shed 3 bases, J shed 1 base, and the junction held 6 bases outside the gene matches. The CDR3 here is CASSSSGTENTEAFF. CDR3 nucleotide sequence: TGCGCCAGCAGCTCATCCGGGACAGAGAACACTGAAGCTTTCTTT.

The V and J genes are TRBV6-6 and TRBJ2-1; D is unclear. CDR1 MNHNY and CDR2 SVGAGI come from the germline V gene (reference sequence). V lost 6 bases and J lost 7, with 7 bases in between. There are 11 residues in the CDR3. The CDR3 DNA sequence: TGTGCCAGCAGGGAAGAGAATGAGCAGTTCTTC. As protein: CASREENEQFF.

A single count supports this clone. CDR3 sequence reads: CASSDYRAGEQYF. The CDR3 bases are TGTGCCAGCAGTGATTACAGGGCAGGCGAGCAGTACTTC. This rearrangement joins TRBV2 to TRBJ2-7, with a tentative D call TRBD1 (6 bases). Trimming left V 3 bases short and J 6 bases short, with 12 bases between. The CDR3 loop spans 13 amino acids. From germline, CDR1 is SNHLY and CDR2 FYNNEI.

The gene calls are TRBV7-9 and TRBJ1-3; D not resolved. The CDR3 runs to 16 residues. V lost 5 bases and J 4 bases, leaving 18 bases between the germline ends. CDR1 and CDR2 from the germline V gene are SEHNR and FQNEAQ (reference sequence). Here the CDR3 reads CASSLSFRTGGNTIYF. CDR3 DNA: TGTGCCAGCAGCCTCAGCTTTAGGACGGGGGGAAACACCATATATTTT.